Each of the 19 T cell receptor beta chains below was sequenced from the same sample in a study of shared clonotypes between healthy human individuals. Only CD45RO-negative cells positively selected for CCR7 counted as naive CD8 cells, so terminally differentiated effector memory CD45RA+ cells were excluded. Here immunoSEQ multiplex PCR was the method, and the copy in TCRdb shows in-frame clones only, minus some. The sample consists of more than 2 million clones, less than 95% of them appearing once. The material sequenced was naive CD8+ T cells sorted from blood. The receptors stem from a man between 18 and 35 years old in good health.

The genes are TRBV14 and TRBJ2-3; 10 nucleotides agree with TRBD2. The CDR3 loop spans 16 amino acids. Per the germline V gene, CDR1 is SGHDN and CDR2 is FVKESK. Trimming cost V 6 bases and J 5 bases; bases outside gene matches: 11. The CDR3 DNA follows: TGTGCCAGCAGTTATACAGCGGGAGGGGACGGAGATACGCAGTATTTT. Its translation is CASSYTAGGDGDTQYF.

CDR3 sequence: CASSPSPGAQETQYF. The CDR3 DNA reads as TGCGCCAGCAGTCCAAGTCCAGGGGCCCAGGAGACCCAGTACTTC. The chain links TRBV4-3 to TRBJ2-5, with a weak D call TRBD1 (6 bases). V lost 6 bases to trimming and J lost 5 bases, with 19 bases between them. Germline lookup yields CDR1 LGHNA and CDR2 YSLEER. This CDR3 spans 15 amino acids.

The CDR3: CASRTTGGTNQPQHF. The CDR3 nucleotides are TGTGCCAGCAGAACGACAGGGGGAACCAATCAGCCCCAGCATTTT. This chain links TRBV28 with TRBJ1-5; 9 bases line up with TRBD1. The trim removed 6 bases at V and 3 bases at J, leaving 6 bases unmatched. CDR1 MDHEN and CDR2 SYDVKM come from the germline V gene. This CDR3 contains 15 residues. Variable domain in full (rest from reference TRBV28 and TRBJ1-5): DVKVTQSSRYLVKRTGEKVFLECVQDMDHENMFWYRQDPGLGLRLIYFSYDVKMKEKGDIPEGYSVSREKKERFSLILESASTNQTSMYLCASRTTGGTNQPQHFGDGTRLSIL.

V usage is TRBV4-2 and J usage is TRBJ2-1; 12 positions agree with TRBD2. CDR3 size: 16 residues. Germline trimming cut 0 bases from V and 7 bases from J; bases unmatched to any gene: 4. Germline V gene lookup returns CDR1 LGHNA and CDR2 YNFKEQ. The CDR3 sequence: CASSQDPGLAGNEQFF. CDR3 sequence (DNA): TGTGCCAGCAGCCAAGATCCGGGACTAGCGGGTAATGAGCAGTTCTTC.

The chain carries TRBV7-2 and TRBJ2-7; the D call may be TRBD1 or TRBD2 (5 bases each). This CDR3 has 16 residues. Looked up from germline, CDR1 is SGHTA and CDR2 is FQGNSA. V lost 1 base and J 0 bases, leaving 13 bases between the germline ends. CDR3 sequence: CASSLGGTASSYEQYF. The CDR3 bases are TGTGCCAGCAGCTTAGGGGGGACGGCGAGCTCCTACGAGCAGTACTTC.

J is TRBJ2-7 and V is TRBV4-2; D is unresolved. Germline CDR1 LGHNA, CDR2 YNFKEQ. V shed 1 base and J shed 11 bases, with 9 bases lying between them. The CDR3 totals 11 residues. The CDR3 loop is CASSQGAQKYF. The CDR3 DNA reads TGTGCCAGCAGCCAAGGGGCCCAGAAGTACTTC.

The rearrangement links TRBV28 to TRBJ1-2; 11 bases are shared with TRBD1. Germline CDR1 reads MDHEN; CDR2 reads SYDVKM. The junction had 12 bases not matched to a gene; V was cut back by 4 bases and J by 11 bases. The CDR3 runs to 15 residues. CDR3 amino acids: CASSSNFRDRGRYTF. The CDR3 nucleotides are TGTGCCAGCAGTTCGAACTTCCGGGACAGGGGGAGGTACACCTTC.

The CDR3 spells CAANPPPRERGTDTQYF. In DNA form, the CDR3 reads TGTGCCGCCAACCCCCCCCCGAGGGAGAGGGGCACAGATACGCAGTATTTT. V gene TRBV7-9 combines with J gene TRBJ2-3, with D perhaps matching TRBD2 (5 bases). The CDR3 contains 17 residues. V dropped 11 bases and J dropped 1 base, with 25 bases sitting between them. Germline V gene lookup returns CDR1 SEHNR and CDR2 FQNEAQ (reference sequence).

J is TRBJ1-1 and V is TRBV15; D perhaps matches TRBD1 (6 bases). This CDR3 comprises 13 residues. Germline V gene sequence: CDR1 LNHNV, CDR2 YYDKDF (reference sequence). The V end was cut by 5 bases, the J end by 6 bases, with 13 bases between. CDR3 coding DNA: TGTGCCACCAGCTTTTTGGAGGGGGCTGAAGCTTTCTTT. Translating gives CATSFLEGAEAFF.

This chain connects TRBV27 to TRBJ2-7; D may match TRBD1 or TRBD2 (7 bases each). V dropped 8 bases and J dropped 0 bases, with 14 bases sitting between them. This CDR3 region has 14 residues. Germline V CDR1 and CDR2: MNHEY, SMNVEV (reference sequence). Here the CDR3 reads CASAPGGASYEQYF. The CDR3 nucleotides are TGTGCCAGCGCCCCAGGGGGGGCCTCCTACGAGCAGTACTTC.

This sequence joins TRBV14 and TRBJ2-1; 10 positions agree with TRBD2. The CDR3 runs 16 residues. The V segment lost 4 bases and the J segment 1 base; nucleotides outside the gene matches: 4. The germline gives CDR1 SGHDN, CDR2 FVKESK. This CDR3 reads CASSRPSGRSYNEQFF. As DNA, the CDR3 is TGTGCCAGCAGCCGTCCTAGCGGGAGATCCTACAATGAGCAGTTCTTC.

The V and J genes are TRBV2 and TRBJ2-7; 11 nucleotides line up with TRBD2. The germline gives CDR1 SNHLY, CDR2 FYNNEI. With V trimmed by 4 bases and J by 6 bases, 5 bases remained unmatched. CDR3 length: 14 residues. CDR3 sequence: CASSVAGGPGEQYF. The CDR3 region has the DNA TGTGCCAGCAGTGTAGCGGGGGGGCCCGGCGAGCAGTACTTC.

The chain carries TRBV7-6 and TRBJ2-2; D not certain. This CDR3 has 17 residues. V lost 3 bases, J lost 0 bases, and 14 bases lay in between. Germline V gene data show CDR1 as SGHVS and CDR2 as FNYEAQ. This chain's CDR3 is CASSFGSGPPNTGELFF. CDR3 coding DNA: TGTGCCAGCAGCTTTGGTTCTGGTCCCCCGAACACCGGGGAGCTGTTTTTT. The full variable domain, its missing parts supplied by reference TRBV7-6 and TRBJ2-2, is GAGVSQSPRYKVTKRGQDVALRCDPISGHVSLYWYRQALGQGPEFLTYFNYEAQQDKSGLPNDRFSAERPEGSISTLTIQRTEQRDSAMYRCASSFGSGPPNTGELFFGEGSRLTVL.

The CDR3 DNA is TGTGCCAGCAGTTTATTGACAGCATCCACTGAAGCTTTCTTT. It is translated as CASSLLTASTEAFF. The chain carries TRBV27 and TRBJ1-1, with D tentatively TRBD1 (5 bases). The CDR3 covers 14 residues. The germline gives CDR1 MNHEY, CDR2 SMNVEV (reference sequence). Deletions cut 1 base from V and 4 bases from J, with 10 bases between.

This rearrangement joins TRBV28 to TRBJ2-1; D unresolved. The CDR3 consists of 12 residues. V was clipped by 6 bases and J by 3 bases, with 6 bases between them. Germline CDR1 is MDHEN and CDR2 is SYDVKM. The CDR3 DNA follows: TGTGCCAGCAGGTCAGTCTACAATGAGCAGTTCTTC. Encoded protein: CASRSVYNEQFF. Full variable domain (remainder filled in from reference TRBV28 and TRBJ2-1): DVKVTQSSRYLVKRTGEKVFLECVQDMDHENMFWYRQDPGLGLRLIYFSYDVKMKEKGDIPEGYSVSREKKERFSLILESASTNQTSMYLCASRSVYNEQFFGPGTRLTVL.

The V gene is TRBV7-9, the J gene TRBJ2-3; tentative D call: TRBD1 (6 bases). V lost 3 bases and J lost 10, with 11 bases in between. This CDR3 comprises 12 residues. The germline gives CDR1 SEHNR, CDR2 FQNEAQ (reference sequence). CDR3: CASSFEGESQYF. The DNA of the CDR3 is TGTGCCAGCAGCTTCGAGGGGGAATCGCAGTATTTT.

The rearrangement joins TRBV11-1 to TRBJ2-7; TRBD1 aligns across 7 bases. The CDR3 has 15 amino acids. Germline CDR1 and CDR2: SGHAT and FQDESV (reference sequence). With 9 bases clipped from V and 5 bases from J, the junction kept 16 bases outside the gene matches. The CDR3 sequence: CARNRGSASGNEQYF. The CDR3 nucleotides read TGTGCCAGGAACAGGGGTTCGGCCTCAGGAAACGAGCAGTACTTC.

This rearrangement joins TRBV27 to TRBJ2-7; 11 bases align to TRBD2. Germline CDR1 reads MNHEY; CDR2 reads SMNVEV (reference sequence). The CDR3 is 15 amino acids. After removal of 5 bases from V and 3 bases from J, the junction contained 6 bases not matched to a gene. Here the CDR3 DNA reads TGTGCCAGCAGTCCCGGGACTAGCGGAATCTACGAGCAGTACTTC. Translated: CASSPGTSGIYEQYF.

J is TRBJ1-3 and V is TRBV11-2; D not resolved. V was clipped by 0 bases and J by 3 bases, with 6 bases between them. Germline V CDR1 and CDR2: SGHAT, FQNNGV. The CDR3 covers 14 residues. The CDR3 loop is CASSLDRGGNTIYF. The DNA for the CDR3 is TGTGCCAGCAGCTTAGATCGGGGTGGAAACACCATATATTTT.